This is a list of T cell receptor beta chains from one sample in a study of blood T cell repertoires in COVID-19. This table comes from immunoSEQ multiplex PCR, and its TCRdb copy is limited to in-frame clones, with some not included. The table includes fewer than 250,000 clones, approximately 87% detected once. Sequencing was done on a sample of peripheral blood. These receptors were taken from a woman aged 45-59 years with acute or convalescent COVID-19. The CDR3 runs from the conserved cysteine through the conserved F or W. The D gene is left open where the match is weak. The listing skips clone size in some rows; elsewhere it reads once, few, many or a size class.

TGTGCCAGCAGCTTATCAGGGGATGGCTACACCTTC	CASSLSGDGYTF	-	TRBJ1-2	-	TRBV11-2
TGTGCCAGTACCGTAGAACATACGGGTGGTAACTATGGCTACACCTTC	CASTVEHTGGNYGYTF	-	TRBJ1-2	once	TRBV19
TGCGCCAGCAGCTTATTCCCCAGCGGGGGCCAAGAGACCCAGTACTTC	CASSLFPSGGQETQYF	TRBD2	TRBJ2-5	-	TRBV5-1
TGTGCCAGCAGTTACTCTTCGGGCAGGGTGAACACTGAAGCTTTCTTT	CASSYSSGRVNTEAFF	-	TRBJ1-1	-	TRBV6-5
TGTGCCAGTAGTATCCCGGGGGACAGGGAGAATCAGCCCCAGCATTTT	CASSIPGDRENQPQHF	TRBD1	TRBJ1-5	-	TRBV19
TGTGCCAGCAGCTTAACCACGGCGGGAGGTGCTTTTAGCGGCGAGCAGTACTTC	CASSLTTAGGAFSGEQYF	TRBD2	TRBJ2-7	-	TRBV7-6
TGTGCCAGCAGCGTAGTGAGCGGGGAGCTGTTTTTT	CASSVVSGELFF	-	TRBJ2-2	-	TRBV9
TGTGCCAGCAGCCGTACAGGGGGTAATTCACCCCTCCACTTT	CASSRTGGNSPLHF	TRBD1	TRBJ1-6	-	TRBV7-2
TGTGCCAGCAGGGACCCCGACAGGAACCTTAGGGGCTACACCTTC	CASRDPDRNLRGYTF	-	TRBJ1-2	-	TRBV6-5
TGTGCCAGCAGCTATGACAGGGAAGAGACCCAGTACTTC	CASSYDREETQYF	TRBD1	TRBJ2-5	-	TRBV7-8
TGTGCCAGCAGCCCAACTGGGACAGGGGACTACGAGCAGTACTTC	CASSPTGTGDYEQYF	TRBD1	TRBJ2-7	-	TRBV7-6
TGTGCCAGCTCACCCGGACAGGGGAAGGACAGTGAGCAGTTCTTC	CASSPGQGKDSEQFF	TRBD1	TRBJ2-1	-	TRBV18
TGTGCCAGCAGTTTATCGGGCGTCTATGGCTACACCTTC	CASSLSGVYGYTF	-	TRBJ1-2	-	TRBV27
TGTGCCAGCAGCTTGGGGCCTAGCGGGGCGGTCGGAGAGACCCAGTACTTC	CASSLGPSGAVGETQYF	TRBD2	TRBJ2-5	-	TRBV5-5
TGTGCCAGCAGCGAGAGACAGGGGGGTAGCGATACGCAGTATTTT	CASSERQGGSDTQYF	TRBD1	TRBJ2-3	-	TRBV9
TGTGCCAGCTCACCATCGTGGGACAGGGTTGCGAACACTGAAGCTTTCTTT	CASSPSWDRVANTEAFF	TRBD1	TRBJ1-1	few	TRBV18
TGTGCCTGGAGTCCCCCAAGGGGTTCCGGGACACCCTTGTGG	CAWSPPRGSGTPLW	-	TRBJ1-1	medium-sized	TRBV30
TGTGCCAGCATCTCGGACGGAGGCAACACTGAAGCTTTCTTT	CASISDGGNTEAFF	-	TRBJ1-1	-	TRBV6-5
TGTGCCACCAGTGGCTCCGTGGGCCGAAGGCCCTATGGCTACACCTTC	CATSGSVGRRPYGYTF	-	TRBJ1-2	-	TRBV24-1
TGTGCCAGCAGCCAAGACCTCCGACAGGATTTT	CASSQDLRQDF	-	TRBJ1-1	-	TRBV14
TGTGCCAGCTCACCAATCGTGGGCGGGGATGGCTACACCTTC	CASSPIVGGDGYTF	-	TRBJ1-2	-	TRBV18
TGCGCCAGCAGCCCGGAATTGGGGACAGGGTACCACGAGCAGTACTTC	CASSPELGTGYHEQYF	TRBD1	TRBJ2-7	few	TRBV5-1
TGCGCCAGCAGCCAAGGGGAGGGGGACTATGGCTACACCTTC	CASSQGEGDYGYTF	-	TRBJ1-2	-	TRBV4-3
TGTGCCACCAGCAGGACAGGGGGCCACCTAAAAGGAGATGGCCAGTACTTC	CATSRTGGHLKGDGQYF	TRBD1	TRBJ2-5	-	TRBV15
TGTGCCAGCAGCTTAACGCAGGAAAACTGGGATACGCAGTATTTT	CASSLTQENWDTQYF	-	TRBJ2-3	-	TRBV7-3
TGTGCCAGCAGCTTAATAGCAGGGAAATCCTACGAGCAGTACTTC	CASSLIAGKSYEQYF	-	TRBJ2-7	few	TRBV7-3
TGTGCCAGCTCACCGGGACAGGAGATATGGAACACTGAAGCTTTCTTT	CASSPGQEIWNTEAFF	TRBD1	TRBJ1-1	-	TRBV18
TGTGCCAGCAGCTTTGCTACGGGATACAATGAGCAGTTCTTC	CASSFATGYNEQFF	-	TRBJ2-1	-	TRBV7-2
TGTGCCAGTAGTATAGCAGGGAATAATCAGCCCCAGCATTTT	CASSIAGNNQPQHF	-	TRBJ1-5	-	TRBV19
TGTGCCAGCAGCCCCCGAGGAAGCTCCTACAATGAGCAGTTCTTC	CASSPRGSSYNEQFF	-	TRBJ2-1	-	TRBV7-9
TGTGCCAGCAGTGAAGTTGGGACTACCTACAATGAGCAGTTCTTC	CASSEVGTTYNEQFF	TRBD2	TRBJ2-1	once	TRBV2
TGTGCCAGCAGCTACCCAGGCAGTCAGGGGGTAGACGAGCAGTACTTC	CASSYPGSQGVDEQYF	TRBD1	TRBJ2-7	-	TRBV5-4
TGTGCCTGGATTAGGAACACTGAAGCTTTCTTT	CAWIRNTEAFF	-	TRBJ1-1	-	TRBV30
TGTGCCAGCAGTGAGACTAGCGGGACACACAATGAGCAGTTCTTC	CASSETSGTHNEQFF	TRBD2	TRBJ2-1	-	TRBV9
TGTGCCAGCACCCGATCTAGCGGTACTCCGAACACCGGGGAGCTGTTTTTT	CASTRSSGTPNTGELFF	TRBD2	TRBJ2-2	-	TRBV27
TGCGCCAGCAGCTTGGTTCGGACAGGGCCTACGACTAACGAGCAGTACTTC	CASSLVRTGPTTNEQYF	TRBD1	TRBJ2-7	-	TRBV5-1
TGTGCCTATCCCGCCGGGAACACTGAAGCTTTCTTT	CAYPAGNTEAFF	-	TRBJ1-1	-	TRBV30
TGTGCCAGCAGTACTCGGGGACAGAGAGATTCACCCCTCCACTTT	CASSTRGQRDSPLHF	TRBD1	TRBJ1-6	few	TRBV27
TGTGCCAGTAGTATCCTTCGGACAGGGCTAGGGGATAGTGAAAAACTGTTTTTT	CASSILRTGLGDSEKLFF	TRBD1	TRBJ1-4	-	TRBV19
TGTGCCAGCAGCGTAGGTGGTAGCGGGGCCAAGGGGTCCTACGAGCAGTACTTC	CASSVGGSGAKGSYEQYF	TRBD2	TRBJ2-7	-	TRBV9
TGTGCCAGCAGCGGAAACAGCTATGGCTACACCTTC	CASSGNSYGYTF	-	TRBJ1-2	-	TRBV5-4
TGTGCCAGCACCCTCGGGCTAGCGGGAGATATTCTGTTCTTC	CASTLGLAGDILFF	TRBD2	TRBJ2-1	-	TRBV5-4
TGTGCCATCAGTGCTTTAACCGACAGAGCCGCTAACTATGGCTACACCTTC	CAISALTDRAANYGYTF	-	TRBJ1-2	-	TRBV10-3
TGTGCCAGCAGCGCGCTCCATAATTCACCCCTCCACTTT	CASSALHNSPLHF	-	TRBJ1-6	-	TRBV6-5
TGTGCCAGCCATAATAGCGGGAAGAGCTCCTACGAGCAGTACTTC	CASHNSGKSSYEQYF	TRBD2	TRBJ2-7	-	TRBV3-1/TRBV3-2